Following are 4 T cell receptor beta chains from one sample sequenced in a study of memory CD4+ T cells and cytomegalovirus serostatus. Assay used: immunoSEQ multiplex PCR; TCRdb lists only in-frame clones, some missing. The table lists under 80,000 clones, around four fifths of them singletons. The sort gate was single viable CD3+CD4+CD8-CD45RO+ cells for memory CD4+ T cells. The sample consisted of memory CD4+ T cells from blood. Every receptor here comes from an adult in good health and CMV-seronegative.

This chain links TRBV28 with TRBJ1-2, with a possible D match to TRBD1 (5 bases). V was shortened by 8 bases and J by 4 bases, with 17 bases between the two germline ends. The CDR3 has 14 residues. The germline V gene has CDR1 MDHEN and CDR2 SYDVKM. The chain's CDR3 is CASGLGRRGYGYTF. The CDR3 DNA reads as TGTGCCAGCGGATTGGGGCGTCGAGGCTATGGCTACACCTTC.

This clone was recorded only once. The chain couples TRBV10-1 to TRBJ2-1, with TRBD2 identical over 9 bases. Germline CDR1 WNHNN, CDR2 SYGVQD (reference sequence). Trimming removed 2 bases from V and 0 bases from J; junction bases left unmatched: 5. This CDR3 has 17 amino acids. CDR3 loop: CASSEVVGLASYNEQFF. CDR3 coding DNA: TGCGCCAGCAGTGAGGTAGTGGGACTAGCCTCCTACAATGAGCAGTTCTTC.

The CDR3 sequence is CASSFGTGELWGNEKLFF. The CDR3 coding sequence is TGTGCCAGCAGCTTCGGGACAGGGGAGCTATGGGGTAATGAAAAACTGTTTTTT. This chain links TRBV7-3 with TRBJ1-4; 10 positions match TRBD1. This CDR3 region has 18 residues. V dropped 3 bases and J dropped 4; count of bases not matched to a gene: 11. The germline gives CDR1 SGHTA, CDR2 FQGTGA.

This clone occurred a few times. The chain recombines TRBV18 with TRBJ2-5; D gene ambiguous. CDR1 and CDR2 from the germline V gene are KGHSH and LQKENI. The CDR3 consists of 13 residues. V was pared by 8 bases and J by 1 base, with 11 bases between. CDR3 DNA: TGTGCCAGCACCTCCAGAACCCAAGAGACCCAGTACTTC. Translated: CASTSRTQETQYF.